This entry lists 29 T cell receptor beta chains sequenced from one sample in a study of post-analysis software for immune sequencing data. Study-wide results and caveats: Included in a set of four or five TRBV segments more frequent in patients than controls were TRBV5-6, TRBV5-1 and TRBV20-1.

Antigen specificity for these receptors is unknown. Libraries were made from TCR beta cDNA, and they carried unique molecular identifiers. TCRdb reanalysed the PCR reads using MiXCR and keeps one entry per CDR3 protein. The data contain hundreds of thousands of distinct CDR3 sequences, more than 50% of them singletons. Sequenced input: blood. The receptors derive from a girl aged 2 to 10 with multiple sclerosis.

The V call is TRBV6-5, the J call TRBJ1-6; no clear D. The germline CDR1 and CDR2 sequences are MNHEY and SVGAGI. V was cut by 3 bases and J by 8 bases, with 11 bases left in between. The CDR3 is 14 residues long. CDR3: CASSYPGMYSPLHF. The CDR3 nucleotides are TGTGCCAGCAGTTATCCTGGAATGTATTCACCCCTCCACTTT.

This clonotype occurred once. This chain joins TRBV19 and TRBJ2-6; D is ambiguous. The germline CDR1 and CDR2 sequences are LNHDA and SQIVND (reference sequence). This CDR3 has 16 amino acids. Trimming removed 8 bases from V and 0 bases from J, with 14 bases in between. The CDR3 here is CASALGGVSGANVLTF. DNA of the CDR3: TGTGCCAGTGCCTTAGGCGGCGTCTCTGGGGCCAACGTCCTGACTTTC. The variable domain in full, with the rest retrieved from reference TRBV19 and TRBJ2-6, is DGGITQSPKYLFRKEGQNVTLSCEQNLNHDAMYWYRQDPGQGLRLIYYSQIVNDFQKGDIAEGYSVSREKKESFPLTVTSAQKNPTAFYLCASALGGVSGANVLTFGAGSRLTVL.

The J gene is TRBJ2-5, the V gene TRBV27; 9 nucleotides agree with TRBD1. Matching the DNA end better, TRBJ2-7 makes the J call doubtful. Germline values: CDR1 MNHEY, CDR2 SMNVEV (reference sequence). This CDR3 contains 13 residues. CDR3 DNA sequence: TGTGCCAGCAGTTTGGTGGACAGGGGCGAGCAGTACTTC. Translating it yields CASSLVDRGEQYF.

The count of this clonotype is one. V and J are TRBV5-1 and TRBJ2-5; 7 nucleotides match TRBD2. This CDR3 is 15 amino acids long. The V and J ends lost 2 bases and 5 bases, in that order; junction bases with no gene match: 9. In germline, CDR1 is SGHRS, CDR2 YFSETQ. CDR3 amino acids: CASSFNAGVGETQYF. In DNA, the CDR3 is TGCGCCAGCAGCTTCAATGCGGGGGTAGGGGAGACCCAGTACTTC.

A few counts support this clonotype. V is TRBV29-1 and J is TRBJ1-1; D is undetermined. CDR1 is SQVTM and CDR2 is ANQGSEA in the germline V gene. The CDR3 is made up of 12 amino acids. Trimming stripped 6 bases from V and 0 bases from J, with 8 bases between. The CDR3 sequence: CSVETVNTEAFF. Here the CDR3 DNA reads TGCAGCGTAGAAACAGTGAACACTGAAGCTTTCTTT.

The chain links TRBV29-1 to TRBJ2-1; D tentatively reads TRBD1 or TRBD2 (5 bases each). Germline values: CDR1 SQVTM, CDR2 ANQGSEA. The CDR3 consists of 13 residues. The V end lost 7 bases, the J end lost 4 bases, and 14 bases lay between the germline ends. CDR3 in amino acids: CSAAGTSYNEQFF. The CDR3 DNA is TGCAGCGCTGCCGGGACCAGTTACAATGAGCAGTTCTTC.

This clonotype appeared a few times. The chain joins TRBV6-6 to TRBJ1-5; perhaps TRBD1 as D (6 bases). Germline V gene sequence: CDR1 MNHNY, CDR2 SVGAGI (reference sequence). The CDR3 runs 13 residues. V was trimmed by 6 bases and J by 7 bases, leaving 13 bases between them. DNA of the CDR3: TGTGCCAGCAGACAGGGCGCGGGACAGCCCCAGCATTTT. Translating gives CASRQGAGQPQHF.

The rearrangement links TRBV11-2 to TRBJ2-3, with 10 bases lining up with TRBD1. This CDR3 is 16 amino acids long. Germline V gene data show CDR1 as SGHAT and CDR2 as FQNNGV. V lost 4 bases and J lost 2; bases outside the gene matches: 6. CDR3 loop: CASSWSTGGLTDTQYF. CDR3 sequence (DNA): TGTGCCAGCAGCTGGTCGACAGGGGGCCTCACAGATACGCAGTATTTT.

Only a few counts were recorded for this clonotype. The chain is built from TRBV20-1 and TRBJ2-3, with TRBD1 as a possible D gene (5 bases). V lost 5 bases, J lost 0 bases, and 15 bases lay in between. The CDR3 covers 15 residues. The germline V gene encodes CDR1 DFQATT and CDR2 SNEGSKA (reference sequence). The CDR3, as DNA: TGCAGTGCTGTAGACAGCCTAACTAGCACAGATACGCAGTATTTT. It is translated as CSAVDSLTSTDTQYF.

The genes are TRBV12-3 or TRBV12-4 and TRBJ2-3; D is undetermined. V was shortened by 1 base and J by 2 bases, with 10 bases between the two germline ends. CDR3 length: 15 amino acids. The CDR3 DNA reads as TGTGCCAGCAGTTTAGAATCGGACCTCACAGATACGCAGTATTTT. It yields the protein CASSLESDLTDTQYF.

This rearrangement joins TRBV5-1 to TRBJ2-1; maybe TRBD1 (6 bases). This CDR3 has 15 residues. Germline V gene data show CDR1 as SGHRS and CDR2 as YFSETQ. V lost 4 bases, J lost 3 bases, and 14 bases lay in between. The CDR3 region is CASSITGTGYNEQFF. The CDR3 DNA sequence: TGCGCCAGCAGCATAACAGGGACGGGCTACAATGAGCAGTTCTTC. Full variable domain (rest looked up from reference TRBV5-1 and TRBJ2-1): KAGVTQTPRYLIKTRGQQVTLSCSPISGHRSVSWYQQTPGQGLQFLFEYFSETQRNKGNFPGRFSGRQFSNSRSEMNVSTLELGDSALYLCASSITGTGYNEQFFGPGTRLTVL.

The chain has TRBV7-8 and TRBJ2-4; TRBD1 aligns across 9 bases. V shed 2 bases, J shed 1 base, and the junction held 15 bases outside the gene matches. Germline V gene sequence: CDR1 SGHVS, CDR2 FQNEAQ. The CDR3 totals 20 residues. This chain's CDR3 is CASSLLNTGGIRGAKNIQYF. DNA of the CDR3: TGTGCCAGCAGCTTATTAAATACAGGGGGCATTAGGGGGGCCAAAAACATTCAGTACTTC.

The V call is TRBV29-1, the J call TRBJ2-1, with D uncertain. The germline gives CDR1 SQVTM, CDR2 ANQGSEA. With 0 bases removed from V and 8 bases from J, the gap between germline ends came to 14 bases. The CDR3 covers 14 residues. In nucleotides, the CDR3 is TGCAGCGTTGAAGAACTACCGAGCCGCGATGAGCAGTTCTTC. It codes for CSVEELPSRDEQFF.

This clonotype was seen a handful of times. Here the CDR3 DNA reads TGTGCCAGCAGTTGGGACGGCGACTACGAGCAGTACTTC. It codes for CASSWDGDYEQYF. The gene calls are TRBV27 and TRBJ2-1, with D perhaps assigned TRBD1 or TRBD2 (5 bases each). TRBJ2-7 explains the end of the DNA better; the J call may be wrong. The V gene's germline CDR1 is MNHEY and CDR2 SMNVEV (reference sequence). The CDR3 contains 13 residues.

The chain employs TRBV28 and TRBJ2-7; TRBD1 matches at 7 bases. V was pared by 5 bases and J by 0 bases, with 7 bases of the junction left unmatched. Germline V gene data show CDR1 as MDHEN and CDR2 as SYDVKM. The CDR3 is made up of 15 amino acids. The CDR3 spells CASSPLRGSSYEQYF. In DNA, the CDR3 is TGTGCCAGCAGTCCCCTCAGGGGGAGCTCCTACGAGCAGTACTTC.

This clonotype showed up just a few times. The DNA for the CDR3 is TGCAGTGCTATCACAGGGGAGGAGACCCAGTACTTC. Amino acids: CSAITGEETQYF. The rearrangement links TRBV20-1 to TRBJ2-5, with 7 positions matching TRBD1. Germline CDR1 and CDR2: DFQATT and SNEGSKA (reference sequence). The CDR3 loop spans 12 amino acids. Trimming removed 4 bases from V and 5 bases from J; junction bases left unmatched: 4.

The CDR3 nucleotides are TGCAGCGTGGGAGAACAGCCCCAGCATTTT. Translated, it gives CSVGEQPQHF. This chain links TRBV29-1 with TRBJ1-5; D gene unclear. V was shortened by 6 bases and J by 7 bases, with 7 bases between the two germline ends. This CDR3 has 10 amino acids. Germline CDR1 and CDR2: SQVTM and ANQGSEA.

The CDR3 bases are TGCAGTGCTCCGGTCAGACTAGCGGGAGGCGAGCAGTACTTC. Its translation: CSAPVRLAGGEQYF. The chain employs TRBV20-1 and TRBJ2-5; 13 nucleotides agree with TRBD2. The end of the DNA fits TRBJ2-7 better, so the J call may be wrong. The CDR3 is 14 amino acids. Germline CDR1 and CDR2: DFQATT and SNEGSKA (reference sequence).

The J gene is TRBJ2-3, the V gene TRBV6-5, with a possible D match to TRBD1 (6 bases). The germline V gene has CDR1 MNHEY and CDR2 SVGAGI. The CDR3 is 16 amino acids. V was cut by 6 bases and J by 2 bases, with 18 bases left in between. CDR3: CASSPPSRGHTDTQYF. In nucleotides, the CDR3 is TGTGCCAGCAGCCCCCCCTCCAGGGGTCACACAGATACGCAGTATTTT.

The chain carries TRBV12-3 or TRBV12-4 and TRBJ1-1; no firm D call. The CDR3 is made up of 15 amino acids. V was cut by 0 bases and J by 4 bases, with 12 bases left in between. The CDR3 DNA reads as TGTGCCAGCAGTTTAGCGTCGCAGGCGAGCACTGAAGCTTTCTTT. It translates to CASSLASQASTEAFF.

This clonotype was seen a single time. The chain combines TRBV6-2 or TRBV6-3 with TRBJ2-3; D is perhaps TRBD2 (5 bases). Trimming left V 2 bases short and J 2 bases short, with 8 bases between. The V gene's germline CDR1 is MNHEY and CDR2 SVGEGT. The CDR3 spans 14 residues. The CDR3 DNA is TGTGCCAGCAGTTACGCGGGCGACACAGATACGCAGTATTTT. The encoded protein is CASSYAGDTDTQYF.

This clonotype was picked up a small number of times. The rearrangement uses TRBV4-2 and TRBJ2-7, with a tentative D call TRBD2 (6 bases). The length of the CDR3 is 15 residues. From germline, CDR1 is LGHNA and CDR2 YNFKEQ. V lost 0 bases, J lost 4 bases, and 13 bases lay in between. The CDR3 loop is CASSQDRGVLYEQYF. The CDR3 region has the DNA TGTGCCAGCAGCCAAGACCGCGGGGTGCTATACGAGCAGTACTTC.

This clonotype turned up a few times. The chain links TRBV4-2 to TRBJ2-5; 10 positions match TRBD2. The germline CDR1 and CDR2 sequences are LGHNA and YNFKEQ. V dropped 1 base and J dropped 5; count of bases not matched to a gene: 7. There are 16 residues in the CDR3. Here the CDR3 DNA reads TGTGCCAGCAGCCAAGTGGGACTAGCGCGGGAGGAGACCCAGTACTTC. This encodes CASSQVGLAREETQYF.

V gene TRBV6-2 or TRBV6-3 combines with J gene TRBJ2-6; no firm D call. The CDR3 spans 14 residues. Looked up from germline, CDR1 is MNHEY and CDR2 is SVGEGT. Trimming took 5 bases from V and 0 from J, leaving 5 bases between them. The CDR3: CASSRPSGANVLTF. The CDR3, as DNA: TGTGCCAGCAGTCGCCCCTCTGGGGCCAACGTCCTGACTTTC.

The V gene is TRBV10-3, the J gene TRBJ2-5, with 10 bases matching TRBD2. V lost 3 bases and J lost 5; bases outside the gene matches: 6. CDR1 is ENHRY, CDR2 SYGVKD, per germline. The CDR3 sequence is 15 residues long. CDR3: CAISDTAGGHETQYF. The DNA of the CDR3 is TGTGCCATCAGTGATACAGCGGGAGGGCACGAGACCCAGTACTTC.

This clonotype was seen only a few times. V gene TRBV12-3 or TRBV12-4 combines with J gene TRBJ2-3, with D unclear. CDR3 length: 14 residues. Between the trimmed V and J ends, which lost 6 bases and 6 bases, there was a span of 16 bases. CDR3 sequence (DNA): TGTGCCAGCAGGGCAGGAAGAAGAGCGGATACGCAGTATTTT. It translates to CASRAGRRADTQYF.

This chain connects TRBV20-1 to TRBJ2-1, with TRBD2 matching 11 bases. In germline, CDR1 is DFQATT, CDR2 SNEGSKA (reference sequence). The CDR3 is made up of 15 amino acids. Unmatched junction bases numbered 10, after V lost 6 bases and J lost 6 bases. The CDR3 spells CSAAPTSGSVNEQFF. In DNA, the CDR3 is TGCAGTGCAGCCCCTACTAGCGGGAGCGTCAATGAGCAGTTCTTC.

CDR3 nucleotide sequence: TGCAGTGTGAGCAGGCAAAACAATGAGCAGTTCTTC. Protein product: CSVSRQNNEQFF. The J gene is TRBJ2-1, the V gene TRBV20-1; D not resolved. CDR1 and CDR2 from the germline V gene are DFQATT and SNEGSKA (reference sequence). This CDR3 comprises 12 residues. Trimming cost V 7 bases and J 5 bases, with 12 bases left between them.

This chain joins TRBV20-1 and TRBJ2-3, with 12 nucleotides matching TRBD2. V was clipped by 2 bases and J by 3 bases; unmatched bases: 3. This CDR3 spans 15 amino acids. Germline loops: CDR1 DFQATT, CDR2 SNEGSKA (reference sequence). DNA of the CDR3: TGCAGTGCTAGACCTAGCGGGAGGGTAACAGATACGCAGTATTTT. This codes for CSARPSGRVTDTQYF.